These T cell receptor beta chains were read from a single sample in a study of T cells in Graves' hyperthyroidism and ophthalmopathy. TCRdb reprocessed the multiplex PCR reads via MiXCR and lists one record per CDR3 protein. Of under 350,000 distinct CDR3 sequences in the sample, 21% were seen once. The source material was blood. The receptor source for this set is a woman aged 45-65 years with Graves' hyperthyroidism. The CDR3 runs from the conserved cysteine through the conserved F or W. A D gene is named only where the DNA matches it firmly. Rows give clone size only sometimes, using once, few, many, or a class for an expanded clone.

clone size	V gene	J gene	D gene	CDR3 length	CDR3 protein	CDR3 DNA
-	TRBV7-2	TRBJ2-3	TRBD2	13	CASSLSTSGTQYF	TGTGCCAGCAGCTTGTCTACTAGCGGCACGCAGTATTTT
few	TRBV27	TRBJ2-7	-	15	CASSSSGLSSGEQYF	TGTGCCAGCAGTTCATCGGGACTCTCTTCGGGCGAGCAGTACTTC
-	TRBV19	TRBJ1-1	-	14	CASSLWGGDTEAFF	TGTGCCAGTAGCCTATGGGGGGGGGACACTGAAGCTTTCTTT
-	TRBV20-1	TRBJ2-7	TRBD1	15	CSARDVQGASYEQYF	TGCAGTGCTAGAGATGTGCAGGGGGCTTCCTACGAGCAGTACTTC
-	TRBV12-3/TRBV12-4	TRBJ2-3	TRBD1	14	CASSSGQGTDAQYF	TGTGCCAGCAGCTCGGGACAGGGCACAGATGCGCAGTATTTT
-	TRBV20-1	TRBJ1-1	-	15	CSAHGHDLNTEKAFF	TGCAGTGCTCATGGACACGACCTGAACACTGAAAAAGCTTTCTTT
-	TRBV7-9	TRBJ2-7	-	13	CASSPTSPHEQYF	TGTGCCAGCAGCCCAACAAGTCCCCACGAGCAGTACTTC
many	TRBV28	TRBJ1-2	-	15	CASSSPTGAYYGYTF	TGTGCCAGCAGTTCCCCGACGGGGGCGTACTATGGCTACACCTTC
-	TRBV7-9	TRBJ2-3	-	12	CASSDSPDTQYF	TGTGCCAGCAGCGACAGTCCAGATACGCAGTATTTT
-	TRBV5-5	TRBJ2-2	-	16	CASIRLQGVSTGELFF	TGTGCCAGCATCCGATTACAGGGCGTGAGCACCGGGGAGCTGTTTTTT
-	TRBV5-1	TRBJ1-4	TRBD1	15	CASSGTGEGHKKLFF	TGCGCCAGCAGCGGGACAGGGGAAGGCCATAAAAAACTGTTTTTT
few	TRBV5-1	TRBJ2-1	TRBD1	13	CASSLARGREQLF	TGCGCCAGCAGCTTGGCCAGGGGGCGAGAGCAGCTCTTC
many	TRBV7-9	TRBJ2-2	TRBD2	18	CASSPLSSGSLNTGELFF	TGTGCCAGCAGCCCACTCTCCAGCGGGAGCCTAAACACCGGGGAGCTGTTTTTT
once	TRBV29-1	TRBJ2-1	TRBD1	15	CSVRFGTGLYNEQFF	TGCAGCGTACGTTTCGGGACAGGGTTATACAATGAGCAGTTCTTC
-	TRBV28	TRBJ2-7	TRBD1	14	CASRPRTGSYEQYF	TGTGCCAGCAGACCCCGGACAGGGTCATACGAGCAGTACTTC
few	TRBV28	TRBJ1-2	-	13	CASSLGTDARYTF	TGTGCCAGCAGTTTGGGGACGGACGCCCGCTACACCTTC
many	TRBV6-1	TRBJ2-7	TRBD1	15	CASSYPSGQGNEQYF	TGTGCCAGCAGTTACCCTTCGGGACAGGGGAACGAGCAGTACTTC
many	TRBV18	TRBJ2-7	TRBD2	15	CASSGLAGSSYEQYF	TGTGCCAGCTCGGGACTAGCGGGGAGCTCCTACGAGCAGTACTTC
many	TRBV20-1	TRBJ2-3	-	16	CSATNIGGHSTDTQYF	TGCAGTGCTACTAATATTGGGGGACACAGCACAGATACGCAGTATTTT
many	TRBV5-1	TRBJ2-2	-	13	CASTDKNTGELFF	TGCGCCAGCACGGACAAGAACACCGGGGAGCTGTTTTTT
many	TRBV28	TRBJ2-7	-	16	CASRPSGAGKGYEQYF	TGTGCCAGCAGACCCTCCGGGGCCGGAAAGGGCTACGAGCAGTACTTC
-	TRBV12-3/TRBV12-4	TRBJ1-5	-	17	CASSLGGTWMSNQPQHF	TGTGCCAGCAGTTTAGGCGGGACATGGATGAGCAATCAGCCCCAGCATTTT
many	TRBV2	TRBJ2-2	TRBD2	15	CASRTTSGIAGELFF	TGTGCCAGCCGAACCACTAGCGGGATCGCCGGGGAGCTGTTTTTT
many	TRBV5-8	TRBJ1-2	-	15	CASSLAGLGNYGYTF	TGTGCCAGCAGCTTGGCGGGCCTGGGGAACTATGGCTACACCTTC
once	TRBV12-3/TRBV12-4	TRBJ2-1	-	12	CASGIGYNEQFF	TGTGCCAGCGGTATCGGTTACAATGAGCAGTTCTTC
many	TRBV28	TRBJ1-5	-	16	CASSPPRVTGNQPQHF	TGTGCCAGCAGCCCTCCCAGAGTGACTGGCAATCAGCCCCAGCATTTT
many	TRBV20-1	TRBJ2-2	TRBD2	16	CSASRAGGRNTGELFF	TGCAGTGCTAGTCGAGCGGGGGGGAGGAACACCGGGGAGCTGTTTTTT
-	TRBV20-1	TRBJ2-3	TRBD2	17	CSAPGLAGEAVTDTQYF	TGCAGTGCTCCGGGACTAGCGGGAGAGGCCGTCACAGATACGCAGTATTTT
many	TRBV7-2	TRBJ1-4	-	17	CASSFTGRTATNEKLFF	TGTGCCAGCAGCTTTACAGGGCGCACGGCAACTAATGAAAAACTGTTTTTT
few	TRBV20-1	TRBJ1-5	TRBD1	13	CSASNTGDQPQHF	TGCAGTGCTAGCAACACAGGGGATCAGCCCCAGCATTTT
-	TRBV11-2	TRBJ1-5	TRBD1	19	CASSLGDRIFPYSNQPQHF	TGTGCCAGCAGCTTAGGGGACAGAATTTTCCCTTATAGCAATCAGCCCCAGCATTTT
-	TRBV6-5	TRBJ1-4	-	15	CASSYSKPGNEKLFF	TGTGCCAGCAGTTACTCGAAGCCAGGGAATGAAAAACTGTTTTTT
-	TRBV5-1	TRBJ1-2	-	15	CASSDGTLRSGGYTF	TGCGCCAGCAGCGACGGGACCCTCCGATCTGGGGGCTACACCTTC
once	TRBV15	TRBJ2-5	-	17	CATSRDWGREDQETQYF	TGTGCCACCAGCAGAGATTGGGGCAGGGAAGATCAAGAGACCCAGTACTTC
few	TRBV27	TRBJ1-6	-	16	CASSLLDNSYNSPLHF	TGTGCCAGCAGTTTATTGGACAACTCCTATAATTCACCCCTCCACTTT
-	TRBV2	TRBJ1-5	TRBD1	13	CASKDRAKQPQHF	TGTGCCAGCAAGGACAGGGCCAAACAGCCCCAGCATTTT
many	TRBV5-1	TRBJ2-1	TRBD1	15	CASSLGHQGEREQFF	TGCGCCAGCAGCTTGGGGCATCAGGGGGAGCGCGAGCAGTTCTTC
few	TRBV13	TRBJ1-1	-	15	CASSLLGGSDTEAFF	TGTGCCAGCAGCTTACTGGGCGGCTCGGACACTGAAGCTTTCTTT
-	TRBV7-3	TRBJ2-1	TRBD2	14	CASSYQGLIDEQFF	TGTGCCAGCAGCTACCAGGGACTAATCGATGAGCAGTTCTTC
few	TRBV9	TRBJ2-3	-	15	CASSVESLVTDTQYF	TGTGCCAGCAGCGTAGAGTCCCTCGTCACAGATACGCAGTATTTT
many	TRBV20-1	TRBJ2-1	TRBD2	12	CSASGGGDEQFF	TGCAGTGCTAGCGGGGGGGGGGATGAGCAGTTCTTC
many	TRBV28	TRBJ2-4	-	13	CATLPGPGDIQYF	TGTGCCACCCTTCCGGGACCTGGGGACATTCAGTACTTC
few	TRBV29-1	TRBJ2-1	-	13	CSVDDGSSNEQFF	TGCAGCGTTGACGACGGGAGTTCCAATGAGCAGTTCTTC
many	TRBV28	TRBJ1-1	TRBD1	12	CASGQVNTEAFF	TGTGCCAGCGGACAGGTGAACACTGAAGCTTTCTTT
-	TRBV5-6	TRBJ2-7	TRBD1	15	CASIDRGPGAYEQYF	TGTGCCAGCATCGACAGGGGGCCTGGCGCCTACGAGCAGTACTTC
-	TRBV4-1	TRBJ2-1	TRBD2	18	CASAHQAAGGPDRNEQFF	TGCGCCAGCGCCCACCAGGCAGCGGGAGGGCCCGACCGGAATGAGCAGTTCTTC
few	TRBV4-1	TRBJ2-5	TRBD2	13	CASSKGLLETQYF	TGCGCCAGCAGCAAGGGACTACTAGAGACCCAGTACTTC
-	TRBV15	TRBJ1-4	-	14	CATSRGRDIEKLFF	TGTGCCACCAGCAGAGGACGGGACATTGAAAAACTGTTTTTT
-	TRBV6-6	TRBJ1-4	-	14	CASSYQGQGEKLFF	TGTGCCAGCAGTTACCAGGGGCAAGGGGAAAAACTGTTTTTT
many	TRBV20-1	TRBJ1-5	-	15	CSARVGGAGNQPQHF	TGCAGTGCTAGAGTTGGGGGGGCGGGCAATCAGCCCCAGCATTTT
many	TRBV5-8	TRBJ2-5	TRBD1	14	CASSREGGFETQYF	TGTGCCAGCAGCCGAGAAGGGGGCTTTGAGACCCAGTACTTC
many	TRBV2	TRBJ2-2	-	14	CASSYTREAGELFF	TGTGCCAGCAGCTATACGAGGGAGGCCGGGGAGCTGTTTTTT
-	TRBV20-1	TRBJ1-1	-	14	CSARDLTGNTEAFF	TGCAGTGCTAGAGATCTAACAGGGAACACTGAAGCTTTCTTT
-	TRBV5-1	TRBJ2-5	TRBD2	15	CASSLASGGSETQYF	TGCGCCAGCAGCTTGGCCAGCGGGGGGTCGGAGACCCAGTACTTC
few	TRBV7-9	TRBJ2-3	-	12	CASGLATDTQYF	TGTGCCAGCGGCCTGGCGACAGATACGCAGTATTTT
-	TRBV12-5	TRBJ2-2	-	14	CASGNPNRVGELFF	TGTGCTAGTGGCAACCCAAACAGGGTCGGGGAGCTGTTTTTT
many	TRBV20-1	TRBJ1-1	-	13	CSASQTRNTETFF	TGCAGTGCTAGCCAGACAAGGAACACTGAAACTTTCTTT